This entry describes one TCR beta chain. Its antigen remains unknown. V shed 5 bases and J 1 base; nucleotides not matched to a gene: 7. This CDR3 is 16 amino acids long. CDR1 is LNHDA and CDR2 is SQIVND in the germline V gene (reference sequence). The data belong to a study of Ad26.COV2.S vaccination and SARS-CoV-2 variants. Notes on the study in general: Analyses that measured TCR breadth and depth may have underestimated total T cell responses.

Treatment in this sample: some 20 received Ad26.COV2.S at low or high dose, single or two shots; about five received placebo; per-sample allocation not given. Repertoires come from day 63 after the first vaccine or placebo injection. The repertoire was sequenced with immunoSEQ multiplex PCR; TCRdb's copy has only in-frame clones and lacks some. This table has about 440,000 clones, roughly 87% appearing once. The sample in question was peripheral blood, obtained in a trial of Ad26.COV2.S vaccine versus placebo. The chain employs TRBV19 and TRBJ1-1; 10 positions match TRBD1. The clonotype was recovered from a person aged 18-65 years who received the Ad26.COV2.S COVID-19 vaccine or a placebo. The CDR3 coding sequence is TGTGCCAGTAGTCCCCGGACAGGGGGGGGGAACACTGAAGCTTTCTTT. It encodes CASSPRTGGGNTEAFF.